Shown below are 13 T cell receptor beta chains from a single sample sequenced in a study of T cells after yellow fever vaccination. MiXCR was run by TCRdb on the 5' RACE reads, yielding one entry per CDR3 protein. In the table there are about 350,000 distinct CDR3 sequences, roughly 8.4% of which are singletons. The source material was PBMCs, sampled 35 to 50 days after the first yellow fever vaccination. Receptors were obtained from a man in his late teens or twenties who received the YFV17D yellow fever vaccine.

The rearrangement uses TRBV7-2 and TRBJ1-1; no clear D. The germline V and J ends were trimmed by 4 bases and 3 bases, with 9 bases remaining between them. This CDR3 has 13 amino acids. Germline V lookup: CDR1 SGHTA, CDR2 FQGNSA. The CDR3 protein is CASSYALYTEAFF. The CDR3 bases are TGTGCCAGCAGCTACGCACTATACACTGAAGCTTTCTTT.

At least ten counts were recorded for this clonotype. The J gene is TRBJ2-5, the V gene TRBV24-1, with 8 positions matching TRBD2. Germline CDR1 reads KGHDR; CDR2 reads SFDVKD. V trimming: 7 bases; J trimming: 6 bases; junction bases outside the gene matches: 6. CDR3 length: 13 residues. CDR3 coding DNA: TGTGCCACCAGCGACGGGGGGGCCAAGACCCAGTACTTC. It is translated as CATSDGGAKTQYF.

J is TRBJ2-1 and V is TRBV4-1; TRBD1 agrees at 7 bases. The CDR3 sequence is 18 residues long. Germline lookup yields CDR1 MGHRA and CDR2 YSYEKL. Trimming took 0 bases from V and 3 from J; bases not matched to a gene: 11. CDR3 sequence: CASSQDLRAGGFYNEQFF. CDR3 in DNA: TGCGCCAGCAGCCAAGATCTCAGGGCAGGGGGTTTCTACAATGAGCAGTTCTTC.

The V call is TRBV2, the J call TRBJ2-1; 13 bases line up with TRBD2. The CDR3 extends over 17 amino acids. Germline-derived CDR1 and CDR2 are SNHLY and FYNNEI. The V segment lost 5 bases and the J segment 8 bases; nucleotides outside the gene matches: 12. The CDR3 DNA reads as TGTGCCAGCAGTACGACTAGCGGGGGGACCCCTCTCGATGAGCAGTTCTTC. Protein sequence: CASSTTSGGTPLDEQFF. Full variable domain (rest looked up from reference TRBV2 and TRBJ2-1): EPEVTQTPSHQVTQMGQEVILRCVPISNHLYFYWYRQILGQKVEFLVSFYNNEISEKSEIFDDQFSVERPDGSNFTLKIRSTKLEDSAMYFCASSTTSGGTPLDEQFFGPGTRLTVL.

This clonotype occurred a few times. The chain has TRBV5-1 and TRBJ1-3; 9 positions agree with TRBD1. Trimming removed 4 bases from V and 3 bases from J; junction bases left unmatched: 8. Per the germline V gene, CDR1 is SGHRS and CDR2 is YFSETQ. The CDR3 sequence is 16 residues long. The CDR3 is CASSETGGEFGNTIYF. The CDR3 coding sequence is TGCGCCAGCAGCGAGACAGGGGGAGAATTTGGAAACACCATATATTTT. Supplemented by reference TRBV5-1 and TRBJ1-3, the full variable domain reads KAGVTQTPRYLIKTRGQQVTLSCSPISGHRSVSWYQQTPGQGLQFLFEYFSETQRNKGNFPGRFSGRQFSNSRSEMNVSTLELGDSALYLCASSETGGEFGNTIYFGEGSWLTVV.

The rearrangement uses TRBV7-8 and TRBJ2-1, with 9 nucleotides matching TRBD1. The CDR3 is 15 amino acids. The J segment lost 6 bases and the V segment lost 4 bases, leaving 7 bases of the junction unmatched. Germline V gene lookup returns CDR1 SGHVS and CDR2 FQNEAQ. The chain's CDR3 is CASSSRQGGINEQFF. DNA of the CDR3: TGTGCCAGCAGCTCGAGACAGGGGGGCATCAATGAGCAGTTCTTC.

This clonotype was detected many times. CDR3 nucleotide sequence: TGCGCCAGCAGCACCGAGGCCTCATGGAACACTGAAGCTTTCTTT. The encoded protein is CASSTEASWNTEAFF. This chain connects TRBV5-1 to TRBJ1-1, with no clear D. With 4 bases removed from V and 1 base from J, the gap between germline ends came to 14 bases. Germline V gene sequence: CDR1 SGHRS, CDR2 YFSETQ. This CDR3 comprises 15 residues.

This clonotype was counted a few times. J is TRBJ2-1 and V is TRBV7-3; TRBD2 is a possible D gene (6 bases). The V end was cut by 6 bases, the J end by 6 bases, with 21 bases between. This CDR3 contains 16 residues. Germline V CDR1 and CDR2: SGHTA, FQGTGA. For the CDR3, the DNA is TGTGCCAGCAGTTCCACGGGGGACTTAGCGACCAATGAGCAGTTCTTC. Translation gives CASSSTGDLATNEQFF.

The J gene is TRBJ2-1, the V gene TRBV12-5; D might be TRBD2 (7 bases). V lost 2 bases to trimming and J lost 8 bases, with 13 bases between them. This CDR3 has 14 amino acids. CDR1 is LGHNT, CDR2 FRNRAP, per germline. Here the CDR3 DNA reads TGTGCTAGTGGTTTGTTCGGGGGGCTACATGAGCAGTTCTTC. It yields the protein CASGLFGGLHEQFF.

This clonotype showed up just a few times. The chain couples TRBV12-3 or TRBV12-4 to TRBJ1-2, with unresolved D. The CDR3 is 13 residues long. V was pared by 4 bases and J by 4 bases, with 10 bases between. CDR3 nucleotides: TGTGCCAGCAGTTCGGCCTGGGCCTATGGCTACACCTTC. It translates to CASSSAWAYGYTF.

This clonotype was seen more than once but under ten times. This chain connects TRBV12-3 or TRBV12-4 to TRBJ2-5, with 12 bases matching TRBD2. The CDR3 has 15 amino acids. J gave up 2 bases and V 8 bases, and 6 bases lay outside the gene matches. CDR3 DNA sequence: TGTGCCAGCGGGGGACTAGCGGGCCGTCAAGAGACCCAGTACTTC. Protein sequence: CASGGLAGRQETQYF.

This clonotype was found a few times. The chain carries TRBV5-1 and TRBJ2-1; D remains ambiguous. The CDR3 runs to 13 residues. Germline V lookup: CDR1 SGHRS, CDR2 YFSETQ. Between the trimmed V and J ends, which lost 2 bases and 4 bases, there was a span of 7 bases. CDR3 region: CASSFQAYNEQFF. DNA of the CDR3: TGCGCCAGCAGCTTTCAGGCATACAATGAGCAGTTCTTC.

The genes are TRBV20-1 and TRBJ2-7; D is ambiguous. In germline, CDR1 is DFQATT, CDR2 SNEGSKA (reference sequence). V lost 3 bases to trimming and J lost 2 bases, with 5 bases between them. The CDR3 length is 11 residues. The CDR3 region is CSASGAYEQYV. In DNA, the CDR3 is TGCAGTGCTAGCGGTGCCTACGAGCAGTACGTC.